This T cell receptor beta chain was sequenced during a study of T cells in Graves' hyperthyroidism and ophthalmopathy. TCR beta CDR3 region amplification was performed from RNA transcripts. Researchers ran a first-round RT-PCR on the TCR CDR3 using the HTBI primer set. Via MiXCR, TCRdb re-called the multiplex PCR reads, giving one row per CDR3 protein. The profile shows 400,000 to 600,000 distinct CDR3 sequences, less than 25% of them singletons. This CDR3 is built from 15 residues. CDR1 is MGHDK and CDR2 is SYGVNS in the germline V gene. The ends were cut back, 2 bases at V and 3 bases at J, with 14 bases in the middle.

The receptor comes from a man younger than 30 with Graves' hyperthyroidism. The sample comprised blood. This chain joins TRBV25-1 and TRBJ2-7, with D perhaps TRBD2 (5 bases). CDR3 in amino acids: CASSEEGRLGYEQYF. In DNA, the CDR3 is TGTGCCAGCAGTGAAGAGGGCCGTCTAGGCTACGAGCAGTACTTC.